This paragraph covers one T cell receptor (beta chain) sequence. Its antigen is unknown. No base quality values were provided; no much bigger clone lies one nucleotide off. CDR1 and CDR2 were assigned from the germline V gene as MNHEY and SVGAGI. Trimming costs V 6 bases and J 0 bases, and their ends lie 12 bases apart. The CDR3 covers 14 residues, taking in both the cysteine and the phenylalanine. Of all the DNA, just the CDR3 is kept, 42 bases in frame from base 1. This specimen comes from a study of shared clonotypes between healthy human individuals (dated by TCRdb to 2019 to 2021). As for the study more broadly: A couple of women and a few men aged 18 to 49 years were included in the cohort. The study deeply sequenced blood TCR repertoires of five healthy adults to estimate repertoire size and the extent of clonotype sharing between individuals. Different laboratories and diverse techniques were used to prepare libraries and sequence TCR repertoires, to increase sequencing depth and limit assay-specific biases. For each donor, CD4 naive and CD4 memory were each given three plates, CD8 naive was given two plates, and CD8 memory was given one plate. Between about 0.94 and 8.9 billion PBMCs per donor were obtained by leukapheresis. Broad study findings and their caveats: The genetic and exposure-history diversity represented was limited by the small number of donors. Incomplete sequencing was indicated by rarefaction of sorted-subset datasets, despite the large sequencing depth. Pairwise subsampling indicated that sequencing depth was expected to affect the degree of clonotype sharing among donors. Sharing across a handful of donors was observed for about 5% of naive CD4, 3% to 4% of naive CD8, 2% to 2.5% of memory CD4, and roughly 0.4% of memory CD8 clonotypes. Clonotypes shared by all four sorted-subset donors showed higher generation probabilities than non-shared clonotypes. Naive subsets generally had larger estimated clonotype richness than memory subsets. Sampling was restricted to blood, and TCR repertoires in tissue are likely to differ from TCR repertoires in blood.

Using the deep immunoSEQ assay, TCR CDR3 regions were amplified from genomic DNA by multiplex PCR. Extracted genomic DNA from each cell subset was distributed evenly across all wells of several immunoSEQ 96-well plates, and each plate was treated as a replicate. For sorted subsets, approximately 0.2 ug of genomic DNA, equivalent to 25,000 to 30,000 T cell genomes, went into each replicate PCR. Purified libraries were measured with a Qubit 3.0 fluorometer, size-checked on a Bioanalyzer 2100, and measured again with the KAPA Library Quantification kit. Every immunoSEQ 96-well plate was sequenced on a separate single-read 150-cycle Illumina NextSeq 550 flow cell. The study's processing was this. Because the immunoSEQ output included only junctional sequences and no quality scores, the filtering could not be the same as the filtering used for full-length reads. To assign V/J genes and CDR3, sequences were annotated against IMGT germline references using PyIR, a Python wrapper for IgBLAST v1.9. Reads were removed for weak V/J assignments (E-value above 1e-6), missing CDR3, stop codons, out-of-frame junctions, or ambiguous translated residues. V3J clonotypes were defined as sequences sharing the same inferred V gene, J gene, and CDR3 amino acid sequence. Percentage overlap between repertoires was computed as shared unique clonotypes divided by the size of the smaller repertoire. RTK rarefaction, the Chao1 estimator, and Recon v2.1 estimates of unobserved clonotypes were used to assess repertoire richness. Generation probabilities for all TCRbeta clonotypes obtained by the gDNA method from a few donors were computed using OLGA. Drawn from immuneACCESS, this table holds only the in-frame rearrangements with V and J called that TCRdb kept. Clones are partly lost; checked studies trace under half to an unresolved V gene and leave the rest unexplained. V and J calls and clone size come straight from that table; D and trimming were deduced from the DNA. The sample table holds more than 2 million clones, of which around 95% were seen once. The top ten hold roughly 0.13% of the sample.

The donors were healthy, HIV-negative adults with no recently reported acute infections or vaccinations. Every donor was a Caucasian adult living in Nashville, Tennessee, USA. CD4+ T cells were enriched by magnetic negative selection; naive cells were then positively selected on CD45RA, and the negative fraction formed the memory subset. After blood collection by leukapheresis, PBMCs were isolated using Ficoll-Histopaque density gradient centrifugation and then cryopreserved in the vapor phase of liquid nitrogen. Purity and quantity of every magnetically sorted T cell population were checked by analytical flow cytometry. From each sorted fraction, genomic DNA was isolated and quantified by UV absorbance on a Nanodrop 2000c.

This TCR was sampled from a man between 18 and 29 years old in good health. The V and J segments used are TRBV6-5 and TRBJ2-7; TRBD1 is perhaps the D gene, given 5 matching bases. Sequences were obtained from naive CD4+ T cells sorted from blood. This specimen's cell subset or site label, per the study, means: CD45RA+ positively selected. The DNA sequence is given as TGTGCCAGCAGCTTAGTGCAGGGCTCCTACGAGCAGTACTTC. The translation is CASSLVQGSYEQYF.